The 19 T cell receptor beta chains in this list originate from one sample, sequenced in a study of shared T cell receptors in the human thymus. Profiling relied on immunoSEQ multiplex PCR, and the TCRdb table lists in-frame clones only, not all of them. The sample holds 700,000 to 750,000 clones, 80% to 90% seen once. The same sample was also studied in work on human thymus T cells.

Sequenced input: thymocytes. The receptors were sampled from a girl under three years old with a congenital heart defect.

The chain recombines TRBV4-1 with TRBJ1-5; D gene ambiguous. With 0 bases removed from V and 5 bases from J, the gap between germline ends came to 23 bases. This CDR3 comprises 19 residues. Germline V gene data show CDR1 as MGHRA and CDR2 as YSYEKL. The CDR3 region has the DNA TGCGCCAGCAGCCAAGAAAGGTTCGCCGAGGAGGTAAGAGATCAGCCCCAGCATTTT. It encodes CASSQERFAEEVRDQPQHF.

The J gene is TRBJ1-2, the V gene TRBV27; perhaps TRBD1 as D (5 bases). The CDR3 has 15 residues. CDR1 is MNHEY and CDR2 is SMNVEV in the germline V gene (reference sequence). V lost 3 bases to trimming and J lost 0 bases, with 11 bases between them. CDR3 region: CASSLVPGANYGYTF. The CDR3 nucleotides are TGTGCCAGCAGTTTGGTCCCGGGGGCTAACTATGGCTACACCTTC.

The chain has TRBV4-1 and TRBJ2-1, with D possibly being TRBD2 (6 bases). The CDR3 spans 16 residues. The germline CDR1 and CDR2 sequences are MGHRA and YSYEKL. V gave up 2 bases and J gave up 0 bases, with 11 bases separating them. Here the CDR3 DNA reads TGCGCCAGCAGCCAAACCAGGGAGGACTCCTACAATGAGCAGTTCTTC. Translating it yields CASSQTREDSYNEQFF.

The gene calls are TRBV7-9 and TRBJ1-1; 8 bases align to TRBD1. The CDR3 loop spans 13 amino acids. Trimming cost V 5 bases and J 5 bases; bases outside gene matches: 4. Germline V gene lookup returns CDR1 SEHNR and CDR2 FQNEAQ (reference sequence). For the CDR3, the DNA is TGTGCCAGCAGCCAAGGACAGGGTACTGAAGCTTTCTTT. Its translation: CASSQGQGTEAFF.

Turning to this clone: A read error may account for a junction end that differs from germline. The V call is TRBV2, the J call TRBJ1-1; tentatively, D is TRBD1 (6 bases). This CDR3 comprises 13 residues. The germline gives CDR1 SNHLY, CDR2 FYNNEI. The CDR3 bases are TGTGCCAGCAGATCCGGGACAAACATTGAAGCTTTCTTT. Translating gives CASRSGTNIEAFF.

The chain employs TRBV9 and TRBJ1-2; D might be TRBD1 (6 bases). Germline V CDR1 and CDR2: SGDLS, YYNGEE. This CDR3 has 14 amino acids. V lost 1 base, J lost 7 bases, and 14 bases lay in between. The CDR3 DNA reads as TGTGCCAGCAGCGTAACTACAGGGAGCGGTGGCTACACCTTC. It codes for CASSVTTGSGGYTF.

The chain uses TRBV27 and TRBJ1-1, with TRBD1 identical over 7 bases. With 6 bases clipped from V and 3 bases from J, the junction kept 4 bases outside the gene matches. CDR3 length equals 13 residues. Looked up from germline, CDR1 is MNHEY and CDR2 is SMNVEV (reference sequence). The CDR3 DNA follows: TGTGCCAGCAGAAGTCAGGGGGACACTGAAGCTTTCTTT. Translation gives CASRSQGDTEAFF.

The chain uses TRBV18 and TRBJ2-1; 9 positions match TRBD1. Per the germline V gene, CDR1 is KGHSH and CDR2 is LQKENI. This CDR3 comprises 14 residues. V shed 4 bases and J 8 bases; nucleotides not matched to a gene: 6. Written as DNA, the CDR3 is TGTGCCAGCTCACTCCGGGACAGGGCGTATGAGCAGTTCTTC. Residues: CASSLRDRAYEQFF.

This clone was detected only a few times. The chain is built from TRBV5-1 and TRBJ2-5; 9 nucleotides agree with TRBD2. This CDR3 is 23 amino acids long. V shed 4 bases and J 1 base; nucleotides not matched to a gene: 29. The germline V gene encodes CDR1 SGHRS and CDR2 YFSETQ. The CDR3 protein is CASSPRRKHFTGGGGRPQETQYF. CDR3 nucleotides: TGCGCCAGCAGCCCCCGCAGAAAGCATTTCACCGGCGGGGGGGGCCGGCCCCAAGAGACCCAGTACTTC.

This chain joins TRBV10-2 and TRBJ1-3; 9 bases fit TRBD1. CDR3 length: 19 amino acids. The junction had 13 bases not matched to a gene; V was cut back by 1 base and J by 3 bases. The germline CDR1 and CDR2 sequences are WSHSY and SAAADI. In nucleotides, the CDR3 is TGCGCCAGCAGTGAGTGGGGGACAGGGACTCAGGGAGGTGGAAACACCATATATTTT. Its translation is CASSEWGTGTQGGGNTIYF.

The V call is TRBV7-2, the J call TRBJ2-5; a possible D gene is TRBD2 (5 bases). V was pared by 8 bases and J by 5 bases, with 9 bases between. The CDR3 is made up of 11 amino acids. From germline, CDR1 is SGHTA and CDR2 FQGNSA. DNA of the CDR3: TGTGCCAGCGAGGGCTGGGAGACCCAGTACTTC. It encodes CASEGWETQYF.

This rearrangement joins TRBV7-2 to TRBJ1-2; maybe TRBD1 (5 bases). The CDR3 runs 15 residues. V shed 1 base and J shed 0 bases, with 9 bases lying between them. Germline V gives CDR1 SGHTA, CDR2 FQGNSA. CDR3 protein: CASSLVPGPNYGYTF. The CDR3 nucleotides read TGTGCCAGCAGCTTAGTCCCAGGGCCTAACTATGGCTACACCTTC.

As regards this clone: Different DNA sequences within this sample yield the same CDR3. The chain employs TRBV27 and TRBJ1-1, with D possibly matching TRBD1 (6 bases). CDR1 MNHEY and CDR2 SMNVEV come from the germline V gene (reference sequence). This CDR3 has 13 amino acids. With 6 bases removed from V and 1 base from J, the gap between germline ends came to 9 bases. The CDR3 coding sequence is TGTGCCAGCAGCCTGGGACAGAACACTGAAGCTTTCTTT. This gives the protein CASSLGQNTEAFF.

This chain links TRBV4-1 with TRBJ1-1; 7 nucleotides agree with TRBD1. The CDR3 loop spans 14 amino acids. V dropped 3 bases and J dropped 1; count of bases not matched to a gene: 2. From germline, CDR1 is MGHRA and CDR2 YSYEKL. In DNA, the CDR3 is TGCGCCAGCAGCCAGAGGACAGGGAACACTGAAGCTTTCTTT. Amino acid sequence: CASSQRTGNTEAFF.

This chain links TRBV14 with TRBJ1-2, with 11 bases identical to TRBD1. The CDR3 loop spans 14 amino acids. V lost 4 bases to trimming and J lost 7 bases; unmatched junction nucleotides: 5. From germline, CDR1 is SGHDN and CDR2 FVKESK. CDR3 in DNA: TGTGCCAGCAGCCCGCGGACAGGGGGCTGTGGCTACACCTTC. It translates to CASSPRTGGCGYTF.

The rearrangement uses TRBV5-1 and TRBJ2-7, with 11 positions matching TRBD1. This CDR3 contains 15 residues. CDR1 and CDR2 (germline): SGHRS, YFSETQ. V lost 5 bases to trimming and J lost 1 base; unmatched junction nucleotides: 5. The CDR3 reads CASRTGTGGSYEQYF. The CDR3 nucleotides read TGCGCCAGCAGAACCGGGACAGGGGGTTCCTACGAGCAGTACTTC.

The chain employs TRBV4-3 and TRBJ2-3, with TRBD2 identical over 9 bases. There are 17 residues in the CDR3. The trim removed 1 base at V and 2 bases at J, leaving 7 bases unmatched. Looked up from germline, CDR1 is LGHNA and CDR2 is YSLEER. CDR3 region: CASSQVGTSQTTDTQYF. As DNA, the CDR3 is TGCGCCAGCAGCCAAGTCGGGACTAGCCAAACCACAGATACGCAGTATTTT.

The chain is built from TRBV7-2 and TRBJ2-2; D unresolved. Germline V gene data show CDR1 as SGHTA and CDR2 as FQGNSA. Trimming took 7 bases from V and 4 from J, leaving 16 bases between them. CDR3 length: 15 residues. CDR3 loop: CASTLARILTGELFF. The CDR3 coding sequence is TGTGCCAGCACCCTCGCGAGGATTCTCACCGGGGAGCTGTTTTTT.

The gene calls are TRBV2 and TRBJ1-2, with D maybe TRBD1 (6 bases). In germline, CDR1 is SNHLY, CDR2 FYNNEI. Trimming pared 7 bases from V and 1 base from J, leaving 22 bases between. The CDR3 is 17 residues long. As DNA, the CDR3 is TGTGCCAGCACCGGGGGGAGGGGGATCAAGATTAACTATGGCTACACCTTC. This gives the protein CASTGGRGIKINYGYTF. The entire variable domain, with the rest obtained from reference TRBV2 and TRBJ1-2, is as follows: EPEVTQTPSHQVTQMGQEVILRCVPISNHLYFYWYRQILGQKVEFLVSFYNNEISEKSEIFDDQFSVERPDGSNFTLKIRSTKLEDSAMYFCASTGGRGIKINYGYTFGSGTRLTVV.